Listed here are 26 T cell receptor beta chains from one sample, sequenced in a study of TIL therapy for anti-PD-1-resistant metastatic lung cancer. Time point specified: pre-treatment sample, taken before nivolumab and TIL therapy. The tumor samples were excised metastases, mostly pleural nodules or supraclavicular lymph nodes. This was the immunoSEQ v3 assay. Produced via immunoSEQ multiplex PCR; TCRdb's table is partial and in-frame only. The table includes 6,500 to 9,000 clones, just under 75% detected once. Specimen: tumor tissue, collected at baseline. All receptors derive from a person between 25 and 79 years old with non-small cell lung cancer.

The chain employs TRBV5-1 and TRBJ1-1; 7 bases agree with TRBD1. Germline CDR1 SGHRS, CDR2 YFSETQ. The ends lost 4 bases at V and 5 bases at J; junction bases unmatched: 5. The CDR3 is 13 residues long. The CDR3 here is CASSPSGGTEAFF. CDR3 DNA sequence: TGCGCCAGCAGCCCCTCAGGGGGGACTGAAGCTTTCTTT.

In this sample, this clone turned up a few times. As DNA, the CDR3 is TGTGCCAGCACCCCGGCGGGGGCGGGGGAGACCCAGTACTTC. It yields the protein CASTPAGAGETQYF. The rearrangement joins TRBV7-2 to TRBJ2-5; D might be TRBD2 (7 bases). Germline V lookup: CDR1 SGHTA, CDR2 FQGNSA. The CDR3 covers 14 residues. Trimming removed 7 bases from V and 5 bases from J, with 17 bases in between.

By its share, this clone is medium-sized. This sequence joins TRBV7-9 and TRBJ1-1; unclear D gene. Trimming removed 5 bases at V and 8 bases at J, with 12 bases between. Per germline, CDR1 SEHNR and CDR2 FQNEAQ (reference sequence). This CDR3 has 12 amino acids. The CDR3, as DNA: TGTGCCAGCAGCCGCGGCCCCCTAGAAGCTTTCTTT. Protein: CASSRGPLEAFF.

V gene TRBV6-1 combines with J gene TRBJ2-3; D could derive from TRBD1 or TRBD2 (5 bases each). From germline, CDR1 is MNHNS and CDR2 SASEGT. V lost 4 bases, J lost 4 bases, and 15 bases lay in between. The CDR3 loop spans 15 amino acids. CDR3 residues: CASSAWDQSADTQYF. Here the CDR3 DNA reads TGTGCCAGCAGTGCGTGGGACCAATCGGCAGATACGCAGTATTTT.

This clone was found a few times. The V call is TRBV2, the J call TRBJ2-7; tentatively, D is TRBD1 or TRBD2 (5 bases each). This CDR3 region has 14 residues. Germline V gene data show CDR1 as SNHLY and CDR2 as FYNNEI. V lost 4 bases to trimming and J lost 5 bases, with 15 bases between them. In DNA form, the CDR3 reads TGTGCCAGCAGTGCCGGGACCTCTGGCCACGAGCAGTACTTC. It translates to CASSAGTSGHEQYF.

V and J are TRBV10-1 and TRBJ1-4; D unresolved. The germline gives CDR1 WNHNN, CDR2 SYGVQD (reference sequence). Trimming pared 10 bases from V and 13 bases from J, leaving 22 bases between. The CDR3 has 13 residues. The CDR3 sequence: CATPRRPQKGLFF. CDR3 bases: TGCGCCACCCCGAGGCGGCCGCAGAAAGGACTGTTTTTT.

The chain couples TRBV11-1 to TRBJ2-7; 7 bases are shared with TRBD2. The CDR3 totals 16 residues. Germline V CDR1 and CDR2: SGHAT, FQDESV (reference sequence). V lost 3 bases, J lost 0 bases, and 8 bases stayed unmatched. The chain's CDR3 is CASSLLAEGISYEQYF. CDR3 in DNA: TGTGCCAGCAGCTTGCTAGCGGAGGGGATCTCCTACGAGCAGTACTTC. Together with reference TRBV11-1 and TRBJ2-7, the CDR3 gives the full variable domain: EAEVAQSPRYKITEKSQAVAFWCDPISGHATLYWYRQILGQGPELLVQFQDESVVDDSQLPKDRFSAERLKGVDSTLKIQPAELGDSAMYLCASSLLAEGISYEQYFGPGTRLTVT.

This clone was counted only a few times. J is TRBJ1-1 and V is TRBV2; 8 bases map to TRBD1. The J segment lost 0 bases and the V segment lost 6 bases, leaving 9 bases of the junction unmatched. In germline, CDR1 is SNHLY, CDR2 FYNNEI. CDR3 length: 16 residues. The chain's CDR3 is CASRNGQGYMNTEAFF. In DNA form, the CDR3 reads TGTGCCAGCAGAAACGGACAGGGCTACATGAACACTGAAGCTTTCTTT.

The sample holds a few counts of this clone. The V gene is TRBV2, the J gene TRBJ2-2, with TRBD1 identical over 7 bases. The V gene's germline CDR1 is SNHLY and CDR2 FYNNEI. The CDR3 has 15 amino acids. Trimming cost V 5 bases and J 4 bases; bases outside gene matches: 7. CDR3 amino acids: CASSFDRAGTGELFF. In DNA, the CDR3 is TGTGCCAGCAGTTTTGACAGGGCGGGCACCGGGGAGCTGTTTTTT.

Regarding this clone: Germline is not matched at one junction end, which may reflect a read error. This chain uses TRBV7-2 with TRBJ2-7; D is perhaps TRBD2 (7 bases). The CDR3 has 16 residues. Looked up from germline, CDR1 is SGHTA and CDR2 is FQGNSA. The CDR3 sequence is CVSSLDRVRGPYEQYF. CDR3 nucleotide sequence: TGTGTCAGCAGCTTAGATAGGGTGCGGGGGCCCTACGAGCAGTACTTC.

This clone has only a few counts. V gene TRBV2 combines with J gene TRBJ1-1; 7 bases align to TRBD1. V gave up 8 bases and J gave up 7 bases; unmatched junction bases: 7. Germline lookup yields CDR1 SNHLY and CDR2 FYNNEI. The CDR3 extends over 12 amino acids. The CDR3 region has the DNA TGTGCCAGCCAGCCGGGACAGCTTGAAGCTTTCTTT. Translated: CASQPGQLEAFF.

The chain carries TRBV5-1 and TRBJ2-1, with 9 bases lining up with TRBD2. V shed 1 base, J shed 9 bases, and the junction held 5 bases outside the gene matches. The CDR3 is 14 residues long. From germline, CDR1 is SGHRS and CDR2 YFSETQ. CDR3 region: CASSLTSGLGEQFF. DNA for the CDR3: TGCGCCAGCAGCTTGACTAGCGGGCTCGGTGAGCAGTTCTTC.

The chain couples TRBV30 to TRBJ1-3; tentatively, D is TRBD1 (5 bases). Trimming took 1 base from V and 0 from J, leaving 16 bases between them. This CDR3 is 17 amino acids long. CDR1 GTSNPN and CDR2 SVGIG come from the germline V gene (reference sequence). CDR3 coding DNA: TGTGCCTGGAGTGGTTTTGGGGGAGCGGGCTCTGGAAACACCATATATTTT. It is translated as CAWSGFGGAGSGNTIYF.

The chain is built from TRBV4-2 and TRBJ2-5; TRBD1 matches 7 bases. Per the germline V gene, CDR1 is LGHNA and CDR2 is YNFKEQ. With 0 bases clipped from V and 0 bases from J, the junction kept 4 bases outside the gene matches. There are 16 residues in the CDR3. DNA for the CDR3: TGTGCCAGCAGCCAAGATAAGGGGGCCCACCAAGAGACCCAGTACTTC. It codes for CASSQDKGAHQETQYF.

On this clone itself: The conserved closing phenylalanine or tryptophan is absent in this CDR3, likely reflecting a read error. The chain links TRBV30 to TRBJ1-1, with D possibly TRBD1 on 5 matching bases. The ends were cut back, 0 bases at V and 10 bases at J, with 9 bases in the middle. Germline CDR1 is GTSNPN and CDR2 is SVGIG (reference sequence). CDR3 size: 11 residues. The CDR3 reads CAWSVNRRAFS. CDR3 nucleotide sequence: TGTGCCTGGAGTGTAAACAGGCGAGCTTTCTCT.

This chain links TRBV30 with TRBJ2-4; no firm D call. This CDR3 is 15 amino acids long. Trimming removed 1 base at V and 0 bases at J, with 10 bases between. The V gene's germline CDR1 is GTSNPN and CDR2 SVGIG (reference sequence). The CDR3 region is CAWSGGFLAKNIQYF. DNA of the CDR3: TGTGCCTGGAGTGGAGGATTCCTAGCCAAAAACATTCAGTACTTC.

V and J are TRBV5-1 and TRBJ2-2, with D maybe TRBD1 (7 bases). This CDR3 is built from 14 residues. The V end was cut by 4 bases, the J end by 6 bases, with 13 bases between. Per the germline V gene, CDR1 is SGHRS and CDR2 is YFSETQ. DNA for the CDR3: TGCGCCAGCAGCGTCCAGGGGGGCTCCGGGGAGCTGTTTTTT. Translation gives CASSVQGGSGELFF.

This rearrangement joins TRBV27 to TRBJ2-2; 7 positions agree with TRBD1. V lost 9 bases, J lost 2 bases, and 9 bases stayed unmatched. CDR3 length equals 15 residues. Germline V CDR1 and CDR2: MNHEY, SMNVEV (reference sequence). The CDR3 reads CASRFGQVNTGELFF. In nucleotides, the CDR3 is TGTGCCAGTAGATTCGGACAGGTCAACACCGGGGAGCTGTTTTTT.

This clone ranks as medium-sized. V and J are TRBV5-3 and TRBJ2-5; D may be TRBD1 or TRBD2 (5 bases each). TRBV5-3 is an ORF; its function is uncertain. This CDR3 region has 17 residues. Trimming removed 2 bases from V and 3 bases from J, with 20 bases in between. CDR3 protein: CARSLLYVGVGEETQYF. The CDR3 DNA follows: TGTGCCAGAAGCTTACTCTACGTGGGGGTAGGGGAAGAGACCCAGTACTTC.

The chain links TRBV19 to TRBJ1-5, with a tentative D call TRBD1 (5 bases). The germline V gene encodes CDR1 LNHDA and CDR2 SQIVND (reference sequence). V was pared by 9 bases and J by 6 bases, with 21 bases between. CDR3 size: 15 residues. This CDR3 reads CASTMGFGQGQPQHF. Written as DNA, the CDR3 is TGTGCCAGCACCATGGGGTTCGGCCAGGGTCAGCCCCAGCATTTT.

The V call is TRBV7-9, the J call TRBJ2-5; 7 bases map to TRBD1. Unmatched junction bases numbered 6, after V lost 1 base and J lost 4 bases. The CDR3 is 15 residues long. CDR1 is SEHNR, CDR2 FQNEAQ, per germline (reference sequence). CDR3 sequence reads: CASSLGDRRTETQYF. CDR3 nucleotide sequence: TGTGCCAGCAGCTTAGGGGACAGACGAACAGAGACCCAGTACTTC.

The rearrangement joins TRBV7-2 to TRBJ1-1; D not certain. Per the germline V gene, CDR1 is SGHTA and CDR2 is FQGNSA. With 1 base removed from V and 2 bases from J, the gap between germline ends came to 5 bases. The CDR3 is 13 amino acids. CDR3: CASSLVQNTEAFF. As DNA, the CDR3 is TGTGCCAGCAGCTTAGTACAAAACACTGAAGCTTTCTTT. Variable domain in full (rest from reference TRBV7-2 and TRBJ1-1): GAGVSQSPSNKVTEKGKDVELRCDPISGHTALYWYRQSLGQGLEFLIYFQGNSAPDKSGLPSDRFSAERTGGSVSTLTIQRTQQEDSAVYLCASSLVQNTEAFFGQGTRLTVV.

This clone was counted once. The CDR3 sequence: CSARGQETQYF. For the CDR3, the DNA is TGCAGTGCAAGGGGGCAAGAGACCCAGTACTTC. V gene TRBV20-1 combines with J gene TRBJ2-5; tentative D call: TRBD1 (6 bases). Deletions cut 6 bases from V and 2 bases from J, with 7 bases between. The CDR3 contains 11 residues. The V gene's germline CDR1 is DFQATT and CDR2 SNEGSKA (reference sequence).

This chain uses TRBV13 with TRBJ2-5; D tentatively fits TRBD1 or TRBD2 (7 bases each). CDR3 length: 14 residues. Germline loops: CDR1 PRHDT, CDR2 FYEKMQ (reference sequence). The V end was cut by 3 bases, the J end by 5 bases, with 13 bases between. CDR3 residues: CASSFGRGGETQYF. The CDR3 region has the DNA TGTGCCAGCAGCTTCGGCAGGGGGGGGGAGACCCAGTACTTC.

The V gene is TRBV25-1, the J gene TRBJ2-1; D not certain. This CDR3 has 16 residues. Germline V lookup: CDR1 MGHDK, CDR2 SYGVNS. V was clipped by 1 base and J by 0 bases, with 10 bases between them. The CDR3 is CASSESGSYSYNEQFF. Here the CDR3 DNA reads TGTGCCAGCAGTGAATCCGGTTCGTACTCCTACAATGAGCAGTTCTTC.

V usage is TRBV19 and J usage is TRBJ1-1; 11 positions agree with TRBD1. J lost 6 bases, V lost 7 bases, and 7 bases had no gene match. The CDR3 consists of 14 residues. The V gene's germline CDR1 is LNHDA and CDR2 SQIVND (reference sequence). The CDR3 is CASTPGQGVAEAFF. CDR3 nucleotide sequence: TGTGCCAGTACCCCGGGACAGGGGGTGGCTGAAGCTTTCTTT.